A selection of T cell receptor beta chains follows, all from one sample in a study of blood T cells in healthy people across ages. TCRdb called the 5' RACE reads again in MiXCR, with one record for every CDR3 protein. The sample contains 900,000 to 950,000 distinct CDR3 sequences, roughly 28% of which appear only once. These sequences were also reported in another study, on T cells of mothers and their children.

Sequencing was done on a sample of blood. The receptors derive from a woman aged 40-49 years in good health. CDR3s include the opening cysteine and the closing phenylalanine or tryptophan. D genes are given only for firm matches. Not all rows give a size; the values are once, few, many and, for expanded clones, a class.

v_call: TRBV12-3/TRBV12-4; d_call: .; clone_size: few; j_call: TRBJ2-3; cdr3_aa: CASSNFQQLTDTQYF; cdr3_nt: TGTGCCAGCAGTAACTTTCAGCAGCTCACAGATACGCAGTATTTT
v_call: TRBV29-1; d_call: .; clone_size: many; j_call: TRBJ2-1; cdr3_aa: CSVLGLRNGNEQFF; cdr3_nt: TGCAGCGTTTTAGGGCTAAGGAATGGCAATGAGCAGTTCTTC
v_call: TRBV7-2; d_call: TRBD1; clone_size: .; j_call: TRBJ2-4; cdr3_aa: CASSLVGGRVSYERYF; cdr3_nt: TGTGCCAGCAGCTTAGTAGGGGGCAGGGTTTCGTACGAGCGGTACTTC
v_call: TRBV5-1; d_call: TRBD2; clone_size: .; j_call: TRBJ2-7; cdr3_aa: CASSPVASGRAGEQYF; cdr3_nt: TGCGCCAGCAGCCCTGTGGCTAGCGGGAGGGCAGGTGAGCAGTACTTC
v_call: TRBV7-3; d_call: TRBD1; clone_size: many; j_call: TRBJ2-7; cdr3_aa: CASSPGQGYGYEQYF; cdr3_nt: TGTGCCAGCAGCCCCGGACAGGGTTATGGCTACGAGCAGTACTTC
v_call: TRBV4-2; d_call: .; clone_size: few; j_call: TRBJ2-7; cdr3_aa: CASSQEKGGFYEQYF; cdr3_nt: TGTGCCAGCAGCCAAGAGAAAGGGGGGTTCTACGAGCAGTACTTC
v_call: TRBV6-2/TRBV6-3; d_call: .; clone_size: .; j_call: TRBJ1-2; cdr3_aa: CASSRINYGYTF; cdr3_nt: TGTGCCAGCAGCCGGATTAACTATGGCTACACCTTC
v_call: TRBV5-1; d_call: TRBD1; clone_size: .; j_call: TRBJ1-2; cdr3_aa: CASSSTGTGGYTF; cdr3_nt: TGCGCCAGCAGCTCAACCGGGACAGGCGGCTACACCTTC
v_call: TRBV10-3; d_call: TRBD2; clone_size: many; j_call: TRBJ2-1; cdr3_aa: CATDGLAGGRSEQFF; cdr3_nt: TGTGCCACCGACGGCCTAGCGGGGGGACGTAGTGAGCAGTTCTTC
v_call: TRBV28; d_call: .; clone_size: .; j_call: TRBJ2-6; cdr3_aa: CASSFDRRVSGANVLTF; cdr3_nt: TGTGCCAGCAGTTTTGACAGGAGAGTCTCTGGGGCCAACGTCCTGACTTTC
v_call: TRBV11-3; d_call: TRBD1; clone_size: few; j_call: TRBJ2-7; cdr3_aa: CASSAGQGKHYEQYF; cdr3_nt: TGTGCCAGCAGCGCGGGACAGGGTAAACACTACGAGCAGTACTTC
v_call: TRBV4-2; d_call: TRBD1; clone_size: .; j_call: TRBJ1-5; cdr3_aa: CASSQDRLSQPQHF; cdr3_nt: TGTGCCAGCAGCCAGGACAGGTTGAGCCAGCCCCAGCATTTT
v_call: TRBV20-1; d_call: TRBD2; clone_size: few; j_call: TRBJ2-7; cdr3_aa: CSAKGLVVSYERYF; cdr3_nt: TGCAGTGCTAAGGGACTAGTGGTATCCTACGAGCGGTACTTC
v_call: TRBV9; d_call: TRBD2; clone_size: many; j_call: TRBJ2-1; cdr3_aa: CASSSQRGGNEQFF; cdr3_nt: TGTGCCAGCAGCTCTCAGCGGGGGGGCAATGAGCAGTTCTTC
v_call: TRBV11-2; d_call: .; clone_size: once; j_call: TRBJ1-1; cdr3_aa: CASSDRVKAGTEAFF; cdr3_nt: TGTGCCAGCAGCGACCGAGTTAAGGCCGGCACTGAAGCTTTCTTT
v_call: TRBV9; d_call: .; clone_size: .; j_call: TRBJ2-3; cdr3_aa: CASSVTGRFTDTQYF; cdr3_nt: TGTGCCAGCAGCGTTACAGGCCGCTTCACAGATACGCAGTATTTT
v_call: TRBV5-5; d_call: TRBD1; clone_size: many; j_call: TRBJ2-7; cdr3_aa: CASSFASGQRYSYEQYF; cdr3_nt: TGTGCCAGCAGCTTCGCATCGGGACAGCGATACTCCTACGAGCAGTACTTC
v_call: TRBV19; d_call: .; clone_size: .; j_call: TRBJ1-2; cdr3_aa: CASRRQSNYGYTF; cdr3_nt: TGTGCCAGTAGGCGTCAGTCGAACTATGGCTACACCTTC
v_call: TRBV5-1; d_call: .; clone_size: .; j_call: TRBJ1-6; cdr3_aa: CASSLQVGGGNSPLHF; cdr3_nt: TGCGCCAGCAGCTTGCAGGTCGGGGGTGGGAATTCACCCCTCCACTTT
v_call: TRBV24-1; d_call: .; clone_size: .; j_call: TRBJ1-5; cdr3_aa: CATSDSQELQHF; cdr3_nt: TGTGCCACCAGTGATTCACAGGAGCTCCAGCATTTT
v_call: TRBV9; d_call: .; clone_size: many; j_call: TRBJ2-1; cdr3_aa: CASSVNPSVEQFF; cdr3_nt: TGTGCCAGCAGCGTAAACCCCTCCGTCGAGCAGTTCTTC
v_call: TRBV12-3/TRBV12-4; d_call: .; clone_size: many; j_call: TRBJ2-7; cdr3_aa: CASSSARYEQYF; cdr3_nt: TGTGCCAGCAGTTCCGCTCGCTACGAGCAGTACTTC
v_call: TRBV28; d_call: .; clone_size: .; j_call: TRBJ1-4; cdr3_aa: CASSFPRGREKLFF; cdr3_nt: TGTGCCAGCAGTTTCCCTAGGGGACGGGAAAAACTGTTTTTT
v_call: TRBV29-1; d_call: TRBD2; clone_size: few; j_call: TRBJ2-3; cdr3_aa: CSVETSGGRTDTQYF; cdr3_nt: TGCAGCGTTGAAACTAGCGGGGGTCGCACAGATACGCAGTATTTT
v_call: TRBV7-3; d_call: .; clone_size: few; j_call: TRBJ1-1; cdr3_aa: CASSSARGTEAFF; cdr3_nt: TGTGCCAGCAGCTCAGCGAGGGGGACTGAAGCTTTCTTT
v_call: TRBV28; d_call: TRBD2; clone_size: few; j_call: TRBJ2-3; cdr3_aa: CASSKLAGLTSSTDTQYF; cdr3_nt: TGTGCCAGCAGTAAACTAGCGGGGTTAACATCTAGCACAGATACGCAGTATTTT
v_call: TRBV20-1; d_call: .; clone_size: many; j_call: TRBJ2-7; cdr3_aa: CSASHPTPLDYEQYF; cdr3_nt: TGCAGTGCTAGTCACCCCACTCCGCTGGACTACGAGCAGTACTTC
v_call: TRBV7-9; d_call: .; clone_size: .; j_call: TRBJ1-1; cdr3_aa: CASSLGGAVTEAFF; cdr3_nt: TGTGCCAGCAGCTTAGGGGGGGCCGTCACTGAAGCTTTCTTT
v_call: TRBV5-1; d_call: .; clone_size: .; j_call: TRBJ1-1; cdr3_aa: CASSGGQVNTEAFF; cdr3_nt: TGCGCCAGCAGCGGGGGACAAGTGAACACTGAAGCTTTCTTT
v_call: TRBV20-1; d_call: .; clone_size: .; j_call: TRBJ2-3; cdr3_aa: CSARDLGRLADTQYF; cdr3_nt: TGCAGTGCTAGAGATTTGGGCAGGCTCGCAGATACGCAGTATTTT
v_call: TRBV14; d_call: .; clone_size: .; j_call: TRBJ1-1; cdr3_aa: CASRRGPGTEAFF; cdr3_nt: TGTGCCAGCAGGCGGGGGCCAGGGACTGAAGCTTTCTTT
v_call: TRBV18; d_call: .; clone_size: .; j_call: TRBJ2-7; cdr3_aa: CASSPPPGVNEQYF; cdr3_nt: TGTGCCAGCTCACCCCCCCCGGGAGTTAACGAGCAGTACTTC
v_call: TRBV5-1; d_call: TRBD1; clone_size: many; j_call: TRBJ1-1; cdr3_aa: CASSLQGTALNTEAFF; cdr3_nt: TGCGCCAGCAGCTTACAAGGGACAGCCCTGAACACTGAAGCTTTCTTT
v_call: TRBV29-1; d_call: TRBD2; clone_size: many; j_call: TRBJ2-7; cdr3_aa: CSARLAASSYEQYF; cdr3_nt: TGCAGCGCGAGACTAGCGGCGAGCTCCTACGAGCAGTACTTC
v_call: TRBV7-3; d_call: .; clone_size: .; j_call: TRBJ2-7; cdr3_aa: CASSLGESSYNEQYF; cdr3_nt: TGTGCCAGCAGCTTAGGGGAAAGCTCCTACAATGAGCAGTACTTC
v_call: TRBV12-3/TRBV12-4; d_call: TRBD1; clone_size: once; j_call: TRBJ1-6; cdr3_aa: CASSSGTGYSPLHF; cdr3_nt: TGTGCCAGCAGTTCCGGGACAGGGTATTCACCCCTCCACTTT
v_call: TRBV7-3; d_call: .; clone_size: .; j_call: TRBJ1-1; cdr3_aa: CASSLGPGATEAFF; cdr3_nt: TGTGCCAGCAGCTTAGGGCCCGGGGCCACTGAAGCTTTCTTT
v_call: TRBV7-9; d_call: .; clone_size: .; j_call: TRBJ1-2; cdr3_aa: CASRWEGGYTF; cdr3_nt: TGTGCCAGCAGGTGGGAGGGCGGCTACACCTTC
v_call: TRBV6-2/TRBV6-3; d_call: .; clone_size: few; j_call: TRBJ1-5; cdr3_aa: CASSLLRQNNQPQHF; cdr3_nt: TGTGCCAGCAGCCTCCTACGACAGAACAATCAGCCCCAGCATTTT
v_call: TRBV2; d_call: .; clone_size: .; j_call: TRBJ2-7; cdr3_aa: CASSLDGHDYEQYF; cdr3_nt: TGTGCCAGCAGTCTGGACGGACACGACTACGAGCAGTACTTC
v_call: TRBV12-3/TRBV12-4; d_call: .; clone_size: many; j_call: TRBJ2-7; cdr3_aa: CASSLSGNDEQYF; cdr3_nt: TGTGCCAGCAGTTTATCGGGAAACGACGAGCAGTACTTC
v_call: TRBV9; d_call: TRBD1; clone_size: few; j_call: TRBJ1-2; cdr3_aa: CASSVEGTGGYGYTF; cdr3_nt: TGTGCCAGCAGCGTAGAGGGGACAGGGGGCTATGGCTACACCTTC
v_call: TRBV7-3; d_call: TRBD1; clone_size: few; j_call: TRBJ1-1; cdr3_aa: CASSSTGGGFSNTEAFF; cdr3_nt: TGTGCCAGCAGCTCAACAGGGGGAGGCTTTTCAAACACTGAAGCTTTCTTT
v_call: TRBV24-1; d_call: TRBD1; clone_size: .; j_call: TRBJ2-3; cdr3_aa: CATSDPGGRQTDTQYF; cdr3_nt: TGTGCCACCAGTGACCCAGGGGGCCGGCAGACAGATACGCAGTATTTT
v_call: TRBV15; d_call: .; clone_size: .; j_call: TRBJ1-2; cdr3_aa: CTTSRDPGVGANYGYTF; cdr3_nt: TGTACCACCAGCAGAGATCCGGGAGTGGGAGCTAACTATGGCTACACCTTC
v_call: TRBV2; d_call: .; clone_size: .; j_call: TRBJ2-3; cdr3_aa: CASREGPPQYF; cdr3_nt: TGTGCCAGCAGAGAGGGGCCACCGCAGTATTTT
v_call: TRBV7-9; d_call: .; clone_size: once; j_call: TRBJ2-7; cdr3_aa: CASSLETASEQYF; cdr3_nt: TGTGCCAGCAGCTTAGAAACTGCGTCCGAGCAGTACTTC
v_call: TRBV12-3/TRBV12-4; d_call: TRBD1; clone_size: many; j_call: TRBJ2-7; cdr3_aa: CASSAGTAREQYF; cdr3_nt: TGTGCCAGCAGCGCCGGGACAGCGAGGGAGCAGTACTTC
v_call: TRBV7-9; d_call: TRBD1; clone_size: .; j_call: TRBJ1-2; cdr3_aa: CASSLDSGTGGAGYGYTF; cdr3_nt: TGTGCCAGCAGCCTTGATAGCGGGACAGGGGGCGCTGGCTATGGCTACACCTTC
v_call: TRBV20-1; d_call: TRBD1; clone_size: few; j_call: TRBJ1-1; cdr3_aa: CSARGDRVSTEAFF; cdr3_nt: TGCAGTGCTAGGGGGGACAGGGTTAGCACTGAAGCTTTCTTT
v_call: TRBV6-5; d_call: .; clone_size: many; j_call: TRBJ2-1; cdr3_aa: CASRGGQGMLDEQFF; cdr3_nt: TGTGCCAGCAGGGGCGGTCAGGGGATGCTGGATGAGCAGTTCTTC
v_call: TRBV5-1; d_call: TRBD1; clone_size: .; j_call: TRBJ2-2; cdr3_aa: CASSLGQGVGELFF; cdr3_nt: TGCGCCAGCAGCCTGGGACAGGGGGTCGGGGAGCTGTTTTTT
v_call: TRBV7-8; d_call: .; clone_size: many; j_call: TRBJ2-7; cdr3_aa: CASSLAWAATEQYF; cdr3_nt: TGTGCCAGCAGCTTAGCGTGGGCCGCTACCGAGCAGTACTTC
v_call: TRBV6-6; d_call: .; clone_size: many; j_call: TRBJ2-5; cdr3_aa: CASSYSTETQYF; cdr3_nt: TGTGCCAGCAGTTACTCGACAGAGACCCAGTACTTC